This T cell receptor (beta chain) was sequenced during a study of T cell responses to AZD1222 COVID-19 vaccine. Produced via immunoSEQ multiplex PCR; TCRdb's table is partial and in-frame only. The data show some 170,000 clones, 90% to 95% seen once. Between the trimmed V and J ends, which lost 4 bases and 0 bases, there was a span of 7 bases. The CDR3 sequence is 14 residues long. Germline lookup yields CDR1 SNHLY and CDR2 FYNNEI. The starting material was peripheral blood, obtained 28 days after the second AZD1222 dose. The chain couples TRBV2 to TRBJ1-5; D is unresolved. This sequence originates from an adult who received the AZD1222 COVID-19 vaccine. DNA of the CDR3: TGTGCCAGCAGTGTTGGCAGTAGCAATCAGCCCCAGCATTTT. It specifies CASSVGSSNQPQHF.